A single T cell receptor beta chain is shown here with its context. This CDR3 region has 16 residues. Looked up from germline, CDR1 is SGHTA and CDR2 is FQGNSA. Trimming stripped 2 bases from V and 0 bases from J, with 12 bases between. The data are from a study of blood T cell repertoires in COVID-19. As for the study in general: The United States, Italy and Spain provided the acute and convalescent COVID-19 samples. PBMCs, B-cell-depleted T cells, or T cells provided the cDNA or gDNA that made up the material.

In the original analysis: Reference gene primer amplification gave nucleated cell count estimates. Assay used: immunoSEQ multiplex PCR; TCRdb lists only in-frame clones, some missing. The V and J calls and the clone size are those of that table, but D and trimming were determined from the DNA. Of approximately 140,000 clones in the sample, roughly 91% were seen once. The TCR sequence derives from a man aged 50-60 years with active or convalescent COVID-19. Sequenced material: peripheral blood. This rearrangement joins TRBV7-2 to TRBJ2-3, with D possibly TRBD2 on 6 matching bases. In nucleotides, the CDR3 is TGTGCCAGCAGCTTATTAGCGGATACTAGCACAGATACGCAGTATTTT. Its translation is CASSLLADTSTDTQYF.